This TCR beta chain was observed in a study of T cell responses to AZD1222 COVID-19 vaccine. Second-dose intervals of approximately 4 or approximately 12 weeks were pooled. Points from the study as a whole: Recipients of two AZD1222 doses showed rising Spike-specific TCR breadth and depth. Mostly white British, mostly female donors; authors suggested clonal diversity may be underestimated.

Germline loops: CDR1 SGHRS, CDR2 YFSETQ. Trimming at V came to 0 bases and at J to 7 bases, leaving 12 bases not matched to a gene. There are 18 residues in the CDR3. Notes on this clone: Antigen unknown.

Using immunoSEQ multiplex PCR, the repertoire was profiled, and TCRdb retains in-frame clones only, with some absent. Of about 120,000 clones in the sample, approximately 86% were seen once. The chain recombines TRBV5-1 with TRBJ1-4, with TRBD1 matching over 10 bases. This receptor was taken from an adult who received the AZD1222 COVID-19 vaccine. Here the sequenced sample was peripheral blood, taken 28 days after the second AZD1222 dose. CDR3 amino acids: CASSLAGALRTGGEKLFF. For the CDR3, the DNA is TGCGCCAGCAGCTTGGCCGGGGCCCTAAGGACAGGGGGTGAAAAACTGTTTTTT.